A selection of T cell receptor beta chains follows, all from one sample in a study of Ad26.COV2.S vaccination and SARS-CoV-2 variants. Clones were read by immunoSEQ multiplex PCR, and TCRdb kept only the in-frame ones, dropping some. The table lists over 400,000 clones, about nine tenths of them singletons. Sequences were derived from peripheral blood, sampled in a trial of Ad26.COV2.S vaccine versus placebo. These TCRs come from a person between 18 and 59 years old who received the Ad26.COV2.S COVID-19 vaccine or a placebo. CDR3s include the opening cysteine and the closing phenylalanine or tryptophan. Each record gives: D gene, J gene, V gene, clone size, CDR3 protein, CDR3 DNA. The D gene is left open where the match is weak. Expanded clones are given a class, and other clones once, few, many or no size at all.

d_gene: -
j_gene: TRBJ2-7
v_gene: TRBV5-1
abundance: -
CDR3aa: CASSFTDSFSYEQYF
CDR3nt: TGCGCCAGCAGCTTTACAGACAGTTTTAGCTACGAGCAGTACTTC

d_gene: -
j_gene: TRBJ1-2
v_gene: TRBV28
abundance: -
CDR3aa: CASSLFRGATYGYTF
CDR3nt: TGTGCCAGCAGTTTATTTCGGGGGGCAACCTATGGCTACACCTTC

d_gene: -
j_gene: TRBJ1-4
v_gene: TRBV15
abundance: -
CDR3aa: CATSRDRLATNEKLFF
CDR3nt: TGTGCCACCAGCAGAGACAGGCTCGCAACTAATGAAAAACTGTTTTTT

d_gene: -
j_gene: TRBJ1-2
v_gene: TRBV12-3/TRBV12-4
abundance: few
CDR3aa: CASRKQGYGYTF
CDR3nt: TGTGCCAGCAGAAAACAGGGATACGGCTACACCTTC

d_gene: -
j_gene: TRBJ2-7
v_gene: TRBV30
abundance: -
CDR3aa: CAWTPGNQVGYEQYF
CDR3nt: TGTGCCTGGACCCCGGGAAACCAGGTGGGGTACGAGCAGTACTTC

d_gene: -
j_gene: TRBJ2-2
v_gene: TRBV20-1
abundance: -
CDR3aa: CSASLRTNTGELFF
CDR3nt: TGCAGTGCTAGTTTGCGAACTAACACCGGGGAGCTGTTTTTT

d_gene: -
j_gene: TRBJ1-2
v_gene: TRBV14
abundance: few
CDR3aa: CASSKARAGGYTF
CDR3nt: TGTGCCAGCAGCAAAGCGAGGGCGGGTGGCTACACCTTC

d_gene: -
j_gene: TRBJ2-1
v_gene: TRBV18
abundance: -
CDR3aa: CASSPPGNEQFF
CDR3nt: TGTGCCAGCTCACCCCCCGGCAATGAGCAGTTCTTC

d_gene: TRBD2
j_gene: TRBJ2-2
v_gene: TRBV11-3
abundance: once
CDR3aa: CASSFAGVANTGELFF
CDR3nt: TGTGCCAGCAGCTTTGCGGGGGTCGCGAACACCGGGGAGCTGTTTTTT

d_gene: -
j_gene: TRBJ2-5
v_gene: TRBV10-1
abundance: few
CDR3aa: CASSESGRPTFLYF
CDR3nt: TGCGCCAGCAGTGAGTCCGGACGACCGACCTTCCTGTACTTC

d_gene: -
j_gene: TRBJ1-6
v_gene: TRBV28
abundance: once
CDR3aa: CASSSPWGGEGFSPLHF
CDR3nt: TGTGCCAGCAGTTCCCCCTGGGGGGGGGAAGGATTTTCACCCCTCCACTTT

d_gene: -
j_gene: TRBJ1-6
v_gene: TRBV2
abundance: -
CDR3aa: CASSGRSSYNSPLHF
CDR3nt: TGTGCCAGCAGTGGCCGGAGCTCCTATAATTCACCCCTCCACTTT

d_gene: -
j_gene: TRBJ1-1
v_gene: TRBV12-3/TRBV12-4
abundance: -
CDR3aa: CASRRTANTEAFF
CDR3nt: TGTGCCAGCAGACGGACAGCGAACACTGAAGCTTTCTTT

d_gene: TRBD2
j_gene: TRBJ2-5
v_gene: TRBV9
abundance: -
CDR3aa: CASSASTGTSGAGRETQYF
CDR3nt: TGTGCCAGCAGCGCGTCTACCGGGACTAGCGGGGCCGGGCGGGAGACCCAGTACTTC

d_gene: -
j_gene: TRBJ1-4
v_gene: TRBV5-1
abundance: -
CDR3aa: CASSFFSRYVVEKLFF
CDR3nt: TGCGCCAGCAGCTTTTTTAGCCGGTACGTTGTCGAAAAACTGTTTTTT

d_gene: TRBD2
j_gene: TRBJ2-7
v_gene: TRBV27
abundance: -
CDR3aa: CASSFTSGSAYEQYF
CDR3nt: TGTGCCAGCAGTTTCACTAGCGGGTCAGCCTACGAGCAGTACTTC

d_gene: TRBD1
j_gene: TRBJ1-1
v_gene: TRBV5-1
abundance: -
CDR3aa: CASSRLTGGLMNTEAFF
CDR3nt: TGCGCCAGCAGCCGACTCACAGGGGGCCTCATGAACACTGAAGCTTTCTTT

d_gene: TRBD1
j_gene: TRBJ1-2
v_gene: TRBV27
abundance: -
CDR3aa: CASSWGQGYGYTF
CDR3nt: TGTGCCAGCAGTTGGGGACAGGGATATGGCTACACCTTC

d_gene: -
j_gene: TRBJ2-1
v_gene: TRBV12-5
abundance: -
CDR3aa: CASGLYREQFF
CDR3nt: TGTGCTAGTGGTTTGTACCGTGAGCAGTTCTTC

d_gene: -
j_gene: TRBJ1-2
v_gene: TRBV7-2
abundance: -
CDR3aa: CASSSQPGNANYGYTF
CDR3nt: TGTGCCAGCAGCTCCCAGCCGGGGAACGCTAACTATGGCTACACCTTC

d_gene: TRBD2
j_gene: TRBJ2-3
v_gene: TRBV6-5
abundance: -
CDR3aa: CASIGTSGPRDTQYF
CDR3nt: TGTGCCAGCATTGGGACTAGTGGGCCCCGAGATACGCAGTATTTT

d_gene: -
j_gene: TRBJ2-5
v_gene: TRBV11-3
abundance: once
CDR3aa: CASSRNSPGIEGETQYF
CDR3nt: TGTGCCAGCAGCCGAAATTCCCCCGGGATCGAGGGAGAGACCCAGTACTTC

d_gene: -
j_gene: TRBJ2-1
v_gene: TRBV28
abundance: -
CDR3aa: CASRRDFQNVEQFF
CDR3nt: TGTGCCAGCAGGCGGGACTTCCAAAATGTTGAGCAGTTCTTC

d_gene: -
j_gene: TRBJ2-1
v_gene: TRBV20-1
abundance: -
CDR3aa: CSARRGEQFF
CDR3nt: TGCAGTGCTAGGAGGGGTGAGCAGTTCTTC

d_gene: -
j_gene: TRBJ1-1
v_gene: TRBV7-8
abundance: -
CDR3aa: CASSLSQGYTEAFF
CDR3nt: TGTGCCAGCAGCTTAAGTCAGGGGTACACTGAAGCTTTCTTT

d_gene: -
j_gene: TRBJ2-3
v_gene: TRBV7-2
abundance: -
CDR3aa: CASSAGGTGNTQYF
CDR3nt: TGTGCCAGCAGCGCGGGCGGGACGGGAAATACGCAGTATTTT

d_gene: -
j_gene: TRBJ2-7
v_gene: TRBV27
abundance: -
CDR3aa: CASSLYFEYEQYF
CDR3nt: TGTGCCAGCAGTTTGTATTTCGAGTACGAGCAGTACTTC

d_gene: -
j_gene: TRBJ2-7
v_gene: TRBV5-1
abundance: -
CDR3aa: CASSLALGQPNYEQYF
CDR3nt: TGCGCCAGCAGCTTGGCTTTAGGACAGCCCAACTACGAGCAGTACTTC

d_gene: -
j_gene: TRBJ2-2
v_gene: TRBV5-1
abundance: -
CDR3aa: CASRRNTGELFF
CDR3nt: TGCGCCAGCAGAAGGAACACCGGGGAGCTGTTTTTT